This is a list of T cell receptor beta chains from one sample in a study of blood T cells in healthy people across ages. TCRdb passed the 5' RACE reads through MiXCR, listing each CDR3 protein once. The sample lists approximately 1.5 million distinct CDR3 sequences, approximately 32% occurring once. Sequencing was performed on blood. Source of these receptors: a woman aged 30 to 39 in good health. Each CDR3 is given with its conserved first and last residue. Each record gives: J gene, clone size, V gene, CDR3 length, D gene, CDR3 DNA, CDR3 protein. A D gene is named only where the DNA matches it firmly. Clone size appears in some rows only: once, few, many, or a class for an expanded clone.

>TRBJ2-3|many|TRBV10-3|15|-
TGTGCCATCAGTGAGAGGCAGCCGAGCACAGATACGCAGTATTTT
CAISERQPSTDTQYF
>TRBJ1-1|-|TRBV29-1|13|-
TGCAGCGTTGAAGTCAGTCCGAACACTGAAGCTTTCTTT
CSVEVSPNTEAFF
>TRBJ2-1|few|TRBV5-1|15|TRBD1
TGCGCCAGCAGCTCCCGGAGGACAGGGTACAATGAGCAGTTCTTC
CASSSRRTGYNEQFF
>TRBJ2-3|many|TRBV4-2|16|-
TGTGCCAGCAGCCAACTGGACGAGGACTCCACAGATACGCAGTATTTT
CASSQLDEDSTDTQYF
>TRBJ2-4|-|TRBV6-1|14|-
TGTGCCAGCAGTGTCGGAGGAACCAAAAACATTCAGTACTTC
CASSVGGTKNIQYF
>TRBJ1-6|-|TRBV10-3|14|-
TGTGCCATCAGTGAGAAGGAGACACAGTCACCCCTCCACTTT
CAISEKETQSPLHF
>TRBJ1-5|-|TRBV30|14|TRBD1
TGTGCCTGGAGTGGGGACAGGGGGGACCAGCCCCAGCATTTT
CAWSGDRGDQPQHF
>TRBJ2-1|few|TRBV28|13|-
TGTGCCAGCAGTTTACAGGACGCCAATGAGCAGTTCTTC
CASSLQDANEQFF
>TRBJ1-5|-|TRBV7-2|15|-
TGTGCCAGCAGCCCCTGGGGGATGTCAGGTCAGCCCCAGCATTTT
CASSPWGMSGQPQHF
>TRBJ2-7|many|TRBV20-1|14|-
TGCAGTGCTAGAGAGGTTAGCGGCTCCTACGAGCAGTACTTC
CSAREVSGSYEQYF
>TRBJ1-6|-|TRBV27|15|-
TGTGCCAGCAGTTTCCGGGACTCTCTAAATTCACCCCTCCACTTT
CASSFRDSLNSPLHF
>TRBJ1-1|-|TRBV6-5|15|TRBD1
TGTGCCAGCAGAACCGGGACAGGGAGTGAAACTGAAGCTTTCTTT
CASRTGTGSETEAFF
>TRBJ2-5|-|TRBV7-2|16|TRBD2
TGTGCCAGCAGCTTATGGGTAGCGGGGGACCAAGAGATCCAGTACTTC
CASSLWVAGDQEIQYF
>TRBJ1-5|few|TRBV2|15|-
TGTGCCAGCAGTGGGGTGAGCCCTAGCAATCAGCCCCAGCATTTT
CASSGVSPSNQPQHF
>TRBJ2-7|-|TRBV7-8|13|-
TGTGCCAGCAACCCATCACACTACGGCGAGCAGTACTTC
CASNPSHYGEQYF